Below are 29 T cell receptor beta chains sequenced from a single sample in a study of T cells after yellow fever vaccination. TCRdb itself ran the 5' RACE reads through MiXCR, one entry per CDR3 protein. The table lists approximately 90,000 distinct CDR3 sequences, about 5.8% of them singletons, with more than 40% in the top ten. The sample was CD8+ T cells sorted from PBMCs, taken 10 days after the yellow fever booster vaccination. All receptors derive from a young man who received the YFV17D yellow fever vaccine.

Worth noting for this clonotype: One base away lies a much larger clone, so this may be a sequencing read error. This sequence joins TRBV29-1 and TRBJ1-2, with TRBD1 as a possible D gene (5 bases). CDR3 size: 12 residues. CDR1 and CDR2 (germline): SQVTM, ANQGSEA. V dropped 7 bases and J dropped 4 bases, with 13 bases sitting between them. This CDR3 reads CSARRGVYGYTF. CDR3 DNA sequence: TGCAGCGCAAGACGGGGCGTCTATGGCTACACCTTC.

The chain carries TRBV2 and TRBJ2-2; D may be TRBD1 (5 bases). The CDR3 consists of 13 residues. Trimming pared 7 bases from V and 5 bases from J, leaving 11 bases between. Germline CDR1 and CDR2: SNHLY and FYNNEI. In DNA form, the CDR3 reads TGTGCCAGCAACAGGCTCTCGACCGGGGAGCTGTTTTTT. This codes for CASNRLSTGELFF. Based on the CDR3 plus reference TRBV2 and TRBJ2-2, the full variable domain is EPEVTQTPSHQVTQMGQEVILRCVPISNHLYFYWYRQILGQKVEFLVSFYNNEISEKSEIFDDQFSVERPDGSNFTLKIRSTKLEDSAMYFCASNRLSTGELFFGEGSRLTVL.

This clonotype was seen only a few times. The rearrangement uses TRBV12-3 or TRBV12-4 and TRBJ1-1, with D perhaps matching TRBD1 (6 bases). V lost 3 bases and J lost 7, with 12 bases in between. This CDR3 has 13 residues. The CDR3 nucleotides are TGTGCCAGCAGTTTCTCACAGGGCGGTGAAGCTTTCTTT. Translating it yields CASSFSQGGEAFF.

The V gene is TRBV15, the J gene TRBJ1-6; 7 positions agree with TRBD1. CDR1 LNHNV and CDR2 YYDKDF come from the germline V gene (reference sequence). Trimming cost V 5 bases and J 13 bases; bases outside gene matches: 8. CDR3 length: 13 amino acids. The CDR3 region is CATSSRGTTPLHF. CDR3 DNA sequence: TGTGCCACCAGCTCCAGGGGGACTACCCCCCTCCACTTT.

This clonotype was seen only a few times. Germline and junction disagree at one end, which may indicate a read error. The chain uses TRBV3-1 and TRBJ2-5; 9 bases line up with TRBD2. In germline, CDR1 is LGHDT, CDR2 YNNKEL (reference sequence). CDR3 length: 19 residues. CDR3: CASSQEDSGGPTPEETQYF. In nucleotides, the CDR3 is TGTGCCAGCAGCCAAGAGGATAGCGGGGGCCCCACTCCTGAAGAGACCCAGTACTTT.

This clonotype was counted between two and nine times. The genes are TRBV12-3 or TRBV12-4 and TRBJ2-3; a possible D gene is TRBD1 (5 bases). V dropped 5 bases and J dropped 0 bases, with 9 bases sitting between them. CDR3 size: 14 residues. The CDR3 DNA follows: TGTGCCAGCAGTCACAGGCTAAGCACAGATACGCAGTATTTT. As protein: CASSHRLSTDTQYF.

This clonotype was counted between two and nine times. The chain has TRBV29-1 and TRBJ1-3, with TRBD1 matching over 8 bases. The CDR3 consists of 13 residues. Looked up from germline, CDR1 is SQVTM and CDR2 is ANQGSEA. V shed 6 bases and J 4 bases; nucleotides not matched to a gene: 5. In nucleotides, the CDR3 is TGCAGCGTACGGACAGGGACCGGAAACACCATATATTTT. Translating gives CSVRTGTGNTIYF.

This clonotype was counted a few times. V and J are TRBV6-5 and TRBJ1-1; tentatively, D is TRBD1 (6 bases). Germline V gene data show CDR1 as MNHEY and CDR2 as SVGAGI. This CDR3 has 13 residues. The V gene lost 2 bases and the J gene lost 4 bases, with 8 bases spanning the gap. The CDR3 DNA reads as TGTGCCAGCAGTTACACGGGGGCCACTGAAGCTTTCTTT. This codes for CASSYTGATEAFF.

This clonotype has a handful of counts. This rearrangement joins TRBV19 to TRBJ2-5, with 9 bases that match TRBD1. Germline loops: CDR1 LNHDA, CDR2 SQIVND (reference sequence). Germline trimming cut 5 bases from V and 5 bases from J; bases unmatched to any gene: 6. The CDR3 spans 14 residues. The CDR3 here is CASSPDRGWETQYF. In nucleotides, the CDR3 is TGTGCCAGTAGTCCGGACAGGGGATGGGAGACCCAGTACTTC. The full variable domain, with the rest looked up from reference TRBV19 and TRBJ2-5, is DGGITQSPKYLFRKEGQNVTLSCEQNLNHDAMYWYRQDPGQGLRLIYYSQIVNDFQKGDIAEGYSVSREKKESFPLTVTSAQKNPTAFYLCASSPDRGWETQYFGPGTRLLVL.

V gene TRBV7-8 combines with J gene TRBJ2-3; possible D gene TRBD2, 5 bases. The V gene's germline CDR1 is SGHVS and CDR2 FQNEAQ. The V gene lost 6 bases and the J gene lost 1 base, with 14 bases spanning the gap. This CDR3 has 15 residues. The CDR3 region is CASRASGDRTDTQYF. CDR3 bases: TGTGCCAGCAGGGCGAGCGGAGACCGCACAGATACGCAGTATTTT.

This clonotype was counted a few times. The J gene is TRBJ2-1, the V gene TRBV11-3, with 9 bases fitting TRBD2. Germline CDR1 and CDR2: SGHNT and YENEEA. Trimming removed 0 bases from V and 1 base from J; junction bases left unmatched: 10. This CDR3 region has 19 residues. CDR3 loop: CASSLDKAGGRFSYNEQFF. The CDR3 DNA reads TGTGCCAGCAGCTTAGATAAGGCGGGGGGGAGATTTTCCTACAATGAGCAGTTCTTC.

In this sample, this clonotype turned up a few times. This chain connects TRBV5-4 to TRBJ2-5; D might be TRBD2 (6 bases). Trimming pared 1 base from V and 3 bases from J, leaving 10 bases between. CDR3 length: 14 amino acids. Germline assignment: CDR1 SGHNT and CDR2 YYREEE (reference sequence). In nucleotides, the CDR3 is TGTGCCAGCAGCTTGTGGGACTCTGAAGAGACCCAGTACTTC. As protein: CASSLWDSEETQYF.

At least ten counts were recorded for this clonotype. The chain recombines TRBV4-1 with TRBJ2-7; tentatively, D is TRBD1 (5 bases). V lost 2 bases to trimming and J lost 3 bases, with 14 bases between them. The CDR3 runs to 15 residues. CDR1 is MGHRA and CDR2 is YSYEKL in the germline V gene. For the CDR3, the DNA is TGCGCCAGCAGCCAACTACCACAGGAATTCTACGAGCAGTACTTC. The encoded protein is CASSQLPQEFYEQYF.

This clonotype was recorded many times. V and J are TRBV7-6 and TRBJ2-2; TRBD2 aligns across 7 bases. Germline CDR1 and CDR2: SGHVS and FNYEAQ. Unmatched junction bases numbered 0, after V lost 2 bases and J lost 3 bases. This CDR3 has 14 residues. The CDR3: CASSLRGDTGELFF. Written as DNA, the CDR3 is TGTGCCAGCAGCTTACGGGGGGACACCGGGGAGCTGTTTTTT.

In this sample, this clonotype turned up many times. This sequence joins TRBV27 and TRBJ2-7, with D unresolved. This CDR3 spans 13 amino acids. Per germline, CDR1 MNHEY and CDR2 SMNVEV (reference sequence). V shed 2 bases and J shed 3 bases, with 8 bases lying between them. The CDR3 loop reads CASSLRMYYEQYF. CDR3 sequence (DNA): TGTGCCAGCAGTTTACGGATGTACTACGAGCAGTACTTC.

This clonotype appeared a few times. The chain has TRBV19 and TRBJ1-1; D remains unclear. This CDR3 contains 15 residues. The germline V gene has CDR1 LNHDA and CDR2 SQIVND (reference sequence). The V end was cut by 6 bases, the J end by 0 bases, with 14 bases between. CDR3 region: CASRHQRVMNTEAFF. The CDR3 nucleotides read TGTGCCAGTAGGCACCAAAGGGTTATGAACACTGAAGCTTTCTTT. The full variable domain, in which reference TRBV19 and TRBJ1-1 provide the parts outside the CDR3, is DGGITQSPKYLFRKEGQNVTLSCEQNLNHDAMYWYRQDPGQGLRLIYYSQIVNDFQKGDIAEGYSVSREKKESFPLTVTSAQKNPTAFYLCASRHQRVMNTEAFFGQGTRLTVV.

The sample holds many counts of this clonotype. The chain uses TRBV7-9 and TRBJ1-5, with D unresolved. The CDR3 is 14 amino acids. V lost 1 base to trimming and J lost 0 bases, with 4 bases between them. Per the germline V gene, CDR1 is SEHNR and CDR2 is FQNEAQ (reference sequence). CDR3 nucleotide sequence: TGTGCCAGCAGCTTAGTGGATAGCAATCAGCCCCAGCATTTT. Residues: CASSLVDSNQPQHF.

This clonotype was picked up many times. The J gene is TRBJ2-1, the V gene TRBV4-1, with TRBD1 matching 7 bases. The CDR3 is 14 residues long. In germline, CDR1 is MGHRA, CDR2 YSYEKL. V was pared by 4 bases and J by 4 bases, with 4 bases of the junction left unmatched. CDR3 protein: CASSPWTGYNEQFF. CDR3 DNA: TGCGCCAGCAGCCCCTGGACAGGTTACAATGAGCAGTTCTTC.

The rearrangement uses TRBV4-3 and TRBJ2-3; the D gene is possibly TRBD1 (6 bases). Germline CDR1 and CDR2: LGHNA and YSLEER. With 0 bases removed from V and 0 bases from J, the gap between germline ends came to 13 bases. CDR3 length: 17 amino acids. This CDR3 reads CASSQEDSSYSTDTQYF. CDR3 DNA sequence: TGCGCCAGCAGCCAAGAGGACAGTTCCTATAGCACAGATACGCAGTATTTT.

This clonotype occurred a few times. The chain's CDR3 is CASSPPTVDTQYF. CDR3 coding DNA: TGTGCCAGCAGCCCCCCGACAGTTGATACGCAGTATTTT. The rearrangement joins TRBV7-2 to TRBJ2-3; D might be TRBD1 (5 bases). V lost 5 bases and J 6 bases, leaving 12 bases between the germline ends. Germline CDR1 is SGHTA and CDR2 is FQGNSA. The CDR3 consists of 13 residues.

The CDR3 loop is CASSFSTLLGVHGAFF. CDR3 nucleotide sequence: TGTGCCAGCAGCTTTTCTACGTTACTGGGGGTCCATGGAGCTTTCTTT. The chain links TRBV7-9 to TRBJ1-1; the D gene is possibly TRBD1 (5 bases). The CDR3 has 16 amino acids. Germline lookup yields CDR1 SEHNR and CDR2 FQNEAQ (reference sequence). Trimming removed 3 bases at V and 10 bases at J, with 24 bases between.

This clonotype was found a few times. The chain is built from TRBV6-5 and TRBJ1-5; 8 nucleotides match TRBD1. Trimming removed 6 bases from V and 2 bases from J; junction bases left unmatched: 6. The CDR3 runs to 15 residues. Germline V gene lookup returns CDR1 MNHEY and CDR2 SVGAGI. In nucleotides, the CDR3 is TGTGCCAGCAGCCTAGGACAGGGAGGCAATCAGCCCCAGCATTTT. Protein: CASSLGQGGNQPQHF.

J is TRBJ1-3 and V is TRBV10-3, with 7 bases fitting TRBD1. Trimming took 9 bases from V and 4 from J; bases not matched to a gene: 6. There are 13 residues in the CDR3. From germline, CDR1 is ENHRY and CDR2 SYGVKD. DNA for the CDR3: TGTGCCATACCCGGGACAGCAGGAAACACCATATATTTT. It yields the protein CAIPGTAGNTIYF.

This clonotype was observed a few times. The chain uses TRBV12-3 or TRBV12-4 and TRBJ1-5; D is uncertain. The CDR3 runs to 13 residues. V shed 3 bases and J shed 7 bases, with 10 bases lying between them. The CDR3 sequence is CASSLGSWQPQHF. The CDR3 DNA reads TGTGCCAGCAGTTTGGGATCCTGGCAGCCCCAGCATTTT.

This clonotype was picked up a small number of times. The V gene is TRBV7-2, the J gene TRBJ2-6; a possible D gene is TRBD2 (6 bases). The length of the CDR3 is 20 residues. The germline V gene has CDR1 SGHTA and CDR2 FQGNSA. V lost 4 bases and J 0 bases, leaving 22 bases between the germline ends. CDR3 bases: TGTGCCAGCAGCTGGGAAGTACGTGCGGGGCGTAGCTCTGGGGCCAACGTCCTGACTTTC. It encodes CASSWEVRAGRSSGANVLTF.

This clonotype was counted many times. The chain carries TRBV20-1 and TRBJ2-1, with D possibly TRBD2 on 5 matching bases. The CDR3 is 13 amino acids. CDR1 DFQATT and CDR2 SNEGSKA come from the germline V gene (reference sequence). Between the trimmed V and J ends, which lost 7 bases and 2 bases, there was a span of 12 bases. The CDR3 coding sequence is TGCAGTGGCTTGGCGGGTACCTACAATGAGCAGTTCTTC. It translates to CSGLAGTYNEQFF.

This clonotype occurred a few times. This chain links TRBV7-3 with TRBJ1-1; D uncertain. Germline-derived CDR1 and CDR2 are SGHTA and FQGTGA. Trimming removed 3 bases at V and 1 base at J, with 9 bases between. This CDR3 comprises 14 residues. The DNA for the CDR3 is TGTGCCAGCAGCTTGGATCTTACGAACACTGAAGCTTTCTTT. Translating gives CASSLDLTNTEAFF.

There are many counts of this clonotype. This chain connects TRBV12-3 or TRBV12-4 to TRBJ2-1; 7 bases match TRBD1. CDR3 length equals 14 residues. V was pared by 6 bases and J by 8 bases, with 10 bases of the junction left unmatched. In DNA, the CDR3 is TGTGCCAGCAGCCTCGACAGGGTAGAAGATGAGCAGTTCTTC. It translates to CASSLDRVEDEQFF.

The V and J genes are TRBV6-5 and TRBJ2-7; possible D gene TRBD2, 7 bases. The germline V and J ends were trimmed by 5 bases and 4 bases, with 12 bases remaining between them. The CDR3 spans 13 residues. Germline CDR1 MNHEY, CDR2 SVGAGI. The CDR3 bases are TGTGCCAGCAGTCCCGGGGGGCAATACGAGCAGTACGTC. Protein: CASSPGGQYEQYV.